This record looks at one T cell receptor (beta chain) sequence and its context. Its antigen is unknown. Base qualities are not at hand, and no much larger clone is one base apart. This specimen comes from a study of blood T cell repertoires in COVID-19 (dated by TCRdb to the early 2020s). For context, the study as a whole: Collaborator samples came from the United States, Italy and Spain and covered acute and convalescent phases of COVID-19. Deeply sampled blood TCRbeta repertoires from subjects exposed to, actively infected with, or recovered from COVID-19 were included in the dataset. Samples were obtained from the ongoing ImmuneRACE study (first 160 participants) and from about 1,300 subjects provided by 6 global collaborators. Where available, HLA class I and class II types were taken from metadata supplied by the sample provider and were not determined by assay-based typing. The repertoires were released in a freely available public database intended as a resource for research on the immune response to SARS-CoV-2. The prospective study material was composed of cDNA or gDNA derived from T cells, B-cell-depleted T cells, or PBMCs. Sample metadata almost always included a de-identified subject ID, COVID-19 status, age in years and sex. Results and caveats for the whole study, not just this receptor: Clinical and demographic metadata were provided uncurated, with the amount varying by source and participant.

The CDR3 numbers 13 residues from cysteine through phenylalanine. The CDR3 DNA has 39 bases and is translated from base 1. V was cut back by 3 bases and J by 7 bases, leaving a gap of 10 bases between them. From the germline V gene, CDR1 is MGHRA and CDR2 is YSYEKL. TCRbeta CDR3 regions were amplified from genomic DNA by means of the immunoSEQ Assay, a bias-controlled multiplex PCR. In the authors' own workflow: The number of nucleated cells in each sample was estimated by amplification of reference gene primers within the assay. Sequence reads were collapsed and filtered to measure the absolute abundance of every unique TCRbeta CDR3 rearrangement. Productive Simpson clonality was computed per sample as the square root of Simpson's diversity index over productive rearrangements. TCRdb mirrors the immuneACCESS table, restricted to in-frame sequences. Some clones are absent from its copies; in checked studies, under half trace to an unresolved V gene, and the reason for the others is unknown. V and J calls plus clone size are reproduced from that table; the DNA served to infer D and trimming. This sample holds roughly 100,000 clones; approximately 85% were observed only once. 2.1% of the sample lies in the top ten.

Collaborating institutions collected whole blood in K2EDTA tubes following their own protocols. For TCRbeta analysis, collaborators shipped samples in one of three forms: frozen whole blood, isolated PBMCs, or DNA extracted from either of those sample types. This receptor chain uses TRBV4-1 and TRBJ2-1; TRBD2 might be the D gene, on 6 matching bases. The receptor's source is a human donor in a cohort sampled during active COVID-19. Sequenced material: peripheral blood. The CDR3 corresponds to CASSHPGGNEQFF. The bases are TGCGCCAGCAGCCACCCCGGGGGTAATGAGCAGTTCTTC.